This record covers a single T cell receptor (beta chain). As yet, its antigen is unknown. These data come from a study of T cell responses to AZD1222 COVID-19 vaccine. Study outcomes and limitations: Vaccine-related CD4 TCRs covered spike, predominating at 160-218 and 743-854. With two AZD1222 doses given, Spike-specific TCR breadth and depth both rose.

Generated by immunoSEQ multiplex PCR, the TCRdb table keeps only in-frame clones and is missing some. The sample carries about 140,000 clones, 85% to 95% recorded once. From germline, CDR1 is SNHLY and CDR2 FYNNEI. Trimming shortened V by 5 bases and J by 5 bases, and 15 bases separated the two germline ends. The CDR3 is 15 amino acids. The sequenced sample was peripheral blood, obtained on day 0 of MenACWY control vaccination. The clonotype originates from an adult in good health. The chain combines TRBV2 with TRBJ2-2; D is possibly TRBD1 or TRBD2 (5 bases each). In DNA form, the CDR3 reads TGTGCCAGCAGTTCGGACACCGGGGTTACCGGGGAGCTGTTTTTT. Its translation is CASSSDTGVTGELFF.